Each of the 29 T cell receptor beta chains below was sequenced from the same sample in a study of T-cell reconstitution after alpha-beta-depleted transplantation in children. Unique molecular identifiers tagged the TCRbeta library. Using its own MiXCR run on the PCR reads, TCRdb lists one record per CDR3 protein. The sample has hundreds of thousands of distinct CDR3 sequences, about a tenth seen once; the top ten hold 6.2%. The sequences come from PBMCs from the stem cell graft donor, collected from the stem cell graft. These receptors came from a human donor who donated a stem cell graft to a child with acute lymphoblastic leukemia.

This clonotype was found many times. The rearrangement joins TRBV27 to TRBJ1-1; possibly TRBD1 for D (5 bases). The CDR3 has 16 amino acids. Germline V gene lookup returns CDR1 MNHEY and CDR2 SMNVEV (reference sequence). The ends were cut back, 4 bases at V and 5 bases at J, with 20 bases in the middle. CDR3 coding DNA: TGTGCCAGCAGTTCGGGCAACTATTGGGGCCCGACTGAAGCTTTCTTT. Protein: CASSSGNYWGPTEAFF.

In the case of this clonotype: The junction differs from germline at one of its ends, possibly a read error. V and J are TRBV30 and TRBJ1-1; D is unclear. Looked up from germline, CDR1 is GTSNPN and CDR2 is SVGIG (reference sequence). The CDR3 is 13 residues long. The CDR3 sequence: CAWSVSLNTEAFF. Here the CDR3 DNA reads TGTGCCTGGAGTGTGAGCCTGAACACTGAAGCCTTCTTT.

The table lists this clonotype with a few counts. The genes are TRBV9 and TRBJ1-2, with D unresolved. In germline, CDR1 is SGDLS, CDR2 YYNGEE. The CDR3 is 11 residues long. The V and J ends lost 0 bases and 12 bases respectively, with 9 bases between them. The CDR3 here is CASSVVGSDTF. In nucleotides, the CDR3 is TGTGCCAGCAGCGTAGTTGGTTCTGACACCTTC.

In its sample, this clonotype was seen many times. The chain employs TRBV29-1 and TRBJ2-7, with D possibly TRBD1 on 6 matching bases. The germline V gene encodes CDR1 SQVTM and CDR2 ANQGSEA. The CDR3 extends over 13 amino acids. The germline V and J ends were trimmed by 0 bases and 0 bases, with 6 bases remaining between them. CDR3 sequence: CSVEDRGSYEQYF. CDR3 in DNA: TGCAGCGTTGAAGACAGGGGCTCCTACGAGCAGTACTTC.

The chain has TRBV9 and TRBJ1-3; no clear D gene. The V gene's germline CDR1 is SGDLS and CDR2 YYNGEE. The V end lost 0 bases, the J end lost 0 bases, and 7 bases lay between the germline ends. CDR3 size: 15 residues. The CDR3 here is CASSVGTASGNTIYF. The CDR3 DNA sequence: TGTGCCAGCAGCGTAGGTACAGCCTCTGGAAACACCATATATTTT.

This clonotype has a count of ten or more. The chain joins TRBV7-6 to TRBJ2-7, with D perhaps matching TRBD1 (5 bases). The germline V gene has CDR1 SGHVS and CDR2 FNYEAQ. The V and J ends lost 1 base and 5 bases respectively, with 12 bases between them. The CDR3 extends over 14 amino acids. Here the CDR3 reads CASSLGAGIDEQYF. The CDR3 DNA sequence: TGTGCCAGCAGCTTAGGGGCAGGGATCGACGAGCAGTACTTC.

In nucleotides, the CDR3 is TGCGCCAGCAGCATCGTCAATTCCGGGACTGCTGGAAACACCATATATTTT. Translating it yields CASSIVNSGTAGNTIYF. The V and J genes are TRBV5-1 and TRBJ1-3; possible D gene TRBD1, 5 bases. V lost 4 bases, J lost 2 bases, and 19 bases lay in between. Germline-derived CDR1 and CDR2 are SGHRS and YFSETQ. This CDR3 has 17 amino acids.

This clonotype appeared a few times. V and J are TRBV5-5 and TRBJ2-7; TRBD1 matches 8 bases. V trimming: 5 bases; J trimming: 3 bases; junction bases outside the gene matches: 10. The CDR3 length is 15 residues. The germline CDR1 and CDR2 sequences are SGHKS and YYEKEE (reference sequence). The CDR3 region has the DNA TGTGCCAGCAGGACCGGGACAGGTGAATTCTACGAGCAGTACTTC. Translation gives CASRTGTGEFYEQYF.

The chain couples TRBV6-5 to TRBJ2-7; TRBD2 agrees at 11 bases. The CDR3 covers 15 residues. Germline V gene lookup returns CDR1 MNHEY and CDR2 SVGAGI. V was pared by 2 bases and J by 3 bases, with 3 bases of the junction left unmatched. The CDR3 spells CASSYTLAGDYEQYF. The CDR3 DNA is TGTGCCAGCAGTTACACACTAGCGGGGGACTACGAGCAGTACTTC.

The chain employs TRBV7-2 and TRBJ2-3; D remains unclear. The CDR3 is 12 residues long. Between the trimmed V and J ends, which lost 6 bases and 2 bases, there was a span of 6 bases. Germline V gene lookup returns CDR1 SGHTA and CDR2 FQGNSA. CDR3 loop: CASRRHTDTQYF. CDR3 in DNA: TGTGCCAGCAGGAGGCACACAGATACGCAGTATTTT.

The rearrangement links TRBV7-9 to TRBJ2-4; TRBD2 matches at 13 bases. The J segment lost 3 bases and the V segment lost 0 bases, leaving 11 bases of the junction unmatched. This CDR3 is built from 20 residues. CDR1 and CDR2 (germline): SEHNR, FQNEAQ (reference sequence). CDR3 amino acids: CASSLALGLAGVSVKNIQYF. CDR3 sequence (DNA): TGTGCCAGCAGCTTAGCGCTCGGACTAGCGGGGGTCTCGGTCAAAAACATTCAGTACTTC.

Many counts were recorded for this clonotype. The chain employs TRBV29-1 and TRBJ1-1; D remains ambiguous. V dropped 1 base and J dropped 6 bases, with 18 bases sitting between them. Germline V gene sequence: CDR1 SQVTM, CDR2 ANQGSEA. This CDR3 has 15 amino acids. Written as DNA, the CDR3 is TGCAGCGTTGAAGGCCTAAGGCGGGCAGTCGCTGAAGCTTTCTTT. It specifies CSVEGLRRAVAEAFF.

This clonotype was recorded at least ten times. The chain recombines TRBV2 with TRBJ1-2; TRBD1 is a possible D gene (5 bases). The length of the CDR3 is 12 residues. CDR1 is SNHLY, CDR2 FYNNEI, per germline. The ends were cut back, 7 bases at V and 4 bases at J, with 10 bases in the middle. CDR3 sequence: CASNQRGYGYTF. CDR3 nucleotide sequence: TGTGCCAGCAACCAAAGGGGCTATGGCTACACCTTC.

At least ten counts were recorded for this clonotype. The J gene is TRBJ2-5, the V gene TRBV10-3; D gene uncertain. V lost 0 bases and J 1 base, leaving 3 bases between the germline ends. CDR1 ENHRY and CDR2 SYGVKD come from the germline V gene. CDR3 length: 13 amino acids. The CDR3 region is CAISESVQETQYF. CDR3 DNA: TGTGCCATCAGTGAGTCTGTCCAAGAGACCCAGTACTTC.

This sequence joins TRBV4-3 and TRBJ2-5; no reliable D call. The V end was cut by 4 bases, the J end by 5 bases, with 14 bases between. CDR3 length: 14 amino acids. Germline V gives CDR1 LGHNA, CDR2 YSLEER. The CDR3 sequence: CASSPGFPSETQYF. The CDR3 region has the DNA TGCGCCAGCAGCCCGGGCTTCCCCTCGGAGACCCAGTACTTC.

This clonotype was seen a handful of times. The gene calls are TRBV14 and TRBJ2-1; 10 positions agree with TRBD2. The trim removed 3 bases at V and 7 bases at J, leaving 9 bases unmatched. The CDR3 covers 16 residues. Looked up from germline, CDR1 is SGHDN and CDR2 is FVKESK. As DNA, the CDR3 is TGTGCCAGCAGCCAGAGGGTAGCGGGGGGCCTTAATGAGCAGTTCTTC. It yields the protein CASSQRVAGGLNEQFF. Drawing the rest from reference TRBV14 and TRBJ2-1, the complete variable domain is EAGVTQFPSHSVIEKGQTVTLRCDPISGHDNLYWYRRVMGKEIKFLLHFVKESKQDESGMPNNRFLAERTGGTYSTLKVQPAELEDSGVYFCASSQRVAGGLNEQFFGPGTRLTVL.

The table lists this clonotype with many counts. This chain's CDR3 is CASSYNGVDSPLHF. CDR3 bases: TGTGCCAGCAGTTACAATGGCGTGGATTCACCCCTCCACTTT. The V call is TRBV6-5, the J call TRBJ1-6; D call uncertain. Trimming stripped 2 bases from V and 8 bases from J, with 10 bases between. This CDR3 is 14 amino acids long. Germline V gene lookup returns CDR1 MNHEY and CDR2 SVGAGI.

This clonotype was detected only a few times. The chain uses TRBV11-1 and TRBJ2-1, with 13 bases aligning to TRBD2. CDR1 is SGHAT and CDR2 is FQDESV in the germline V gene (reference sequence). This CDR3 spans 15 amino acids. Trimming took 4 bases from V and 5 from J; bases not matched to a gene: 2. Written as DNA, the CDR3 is TGTGCCAGCAGCTCAGGGACTAGCGGGGACAATGAGCAGTTCTTC. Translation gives CASSSGTSGDNEQFF.

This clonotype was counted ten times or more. CDR3 sequence (DNA): TGTGCCAGCTCCGAGTGGAATCAGCCCCAGCATTTT. This encodes CASSEWNQPQHF. The chain couples TRBV12-3 or TRBV12-4 to TRBJ1-5; D unclear. CDR3 size: 12 residues. Trimming removed 8 bases from V and 4 bases from J, with 9 bases in between.

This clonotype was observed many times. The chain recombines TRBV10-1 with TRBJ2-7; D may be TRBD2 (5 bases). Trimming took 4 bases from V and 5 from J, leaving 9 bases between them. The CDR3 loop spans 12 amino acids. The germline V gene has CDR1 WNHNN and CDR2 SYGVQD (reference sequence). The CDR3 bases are TGCGCCAGCAGTGCGACGGAGGACGAGCAGTACTTC. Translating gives CASSATEDEQYF.

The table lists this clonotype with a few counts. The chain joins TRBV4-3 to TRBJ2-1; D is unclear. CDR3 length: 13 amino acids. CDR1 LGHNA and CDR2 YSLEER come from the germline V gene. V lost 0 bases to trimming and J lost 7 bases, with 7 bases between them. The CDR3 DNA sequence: TGCGCCAGCAGCCAAGAGTGGCGGAATGAGCAGTTCTTC. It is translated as CASSQEWRNEQFF.

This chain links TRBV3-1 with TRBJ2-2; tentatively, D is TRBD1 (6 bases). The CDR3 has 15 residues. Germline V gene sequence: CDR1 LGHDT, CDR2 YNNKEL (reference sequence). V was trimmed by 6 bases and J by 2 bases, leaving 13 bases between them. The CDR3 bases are TGTGCCAGCAGGTTAGGGGGACGAAACACCGGGGAGCTGTTTTTT. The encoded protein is CASRLGGRNTGELFF.

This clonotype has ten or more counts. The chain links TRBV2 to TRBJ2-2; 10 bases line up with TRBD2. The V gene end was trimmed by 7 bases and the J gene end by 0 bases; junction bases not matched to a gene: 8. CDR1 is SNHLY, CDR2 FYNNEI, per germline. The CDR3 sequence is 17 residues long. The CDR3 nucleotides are TGTGCCAGCAATATCCTAGCGGGGGAGACGAACACCGGGGAGCTGTTTTTT. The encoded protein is CASNILAGETNTGELFF.

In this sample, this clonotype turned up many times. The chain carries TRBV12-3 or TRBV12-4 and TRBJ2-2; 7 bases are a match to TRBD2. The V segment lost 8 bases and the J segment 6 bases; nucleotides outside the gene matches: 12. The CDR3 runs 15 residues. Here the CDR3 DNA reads TGTGCCAGCTGGGAGACTAGCCGGTTATCCGGGGAGCTGTTTTTT. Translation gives CASWETSRLSGELFF.

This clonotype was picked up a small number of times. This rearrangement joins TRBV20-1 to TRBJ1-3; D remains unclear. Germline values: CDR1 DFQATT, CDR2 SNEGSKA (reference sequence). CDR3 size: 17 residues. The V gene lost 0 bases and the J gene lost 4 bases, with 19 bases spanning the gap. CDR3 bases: TGCAGTGCTAGAGATCGAGTCGTGGGCTCGAAAGGAAACACCATATATTTT. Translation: CSARDRVVGSKGNTIYF.

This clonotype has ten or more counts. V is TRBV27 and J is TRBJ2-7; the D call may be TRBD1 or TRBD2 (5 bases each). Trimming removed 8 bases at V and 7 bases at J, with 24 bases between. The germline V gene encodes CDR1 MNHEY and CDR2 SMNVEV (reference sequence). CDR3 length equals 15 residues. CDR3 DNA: TGTGCCAGCCGACCTGGGACGGGGCCTTTAGTAGAGCAGTACTTC. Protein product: CASRPGTGPLVEQYF.

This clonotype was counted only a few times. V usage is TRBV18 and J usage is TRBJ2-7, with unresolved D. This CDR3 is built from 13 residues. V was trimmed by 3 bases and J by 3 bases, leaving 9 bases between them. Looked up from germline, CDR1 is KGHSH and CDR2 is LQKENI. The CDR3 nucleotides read TGTGCCAGCTCACCGGCCAAAAACTACGAGCAGTACTTC. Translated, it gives CASSPAKNYEQYF.

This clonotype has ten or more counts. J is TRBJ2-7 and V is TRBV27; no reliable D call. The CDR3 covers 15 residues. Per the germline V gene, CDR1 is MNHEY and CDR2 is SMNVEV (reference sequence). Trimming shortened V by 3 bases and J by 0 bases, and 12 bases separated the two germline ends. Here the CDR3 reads CASSLFGRSSYEQYF. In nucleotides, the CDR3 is TGTGCCAGCAGTTTGTTCGGACGGAGCTCCTACGAGCAGTACTTC.

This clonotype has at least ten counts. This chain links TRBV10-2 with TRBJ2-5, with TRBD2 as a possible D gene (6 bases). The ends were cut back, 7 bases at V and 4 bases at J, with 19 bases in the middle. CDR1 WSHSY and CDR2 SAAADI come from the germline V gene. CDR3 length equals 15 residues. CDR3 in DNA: TGCGCCAGCAAATCGCTGGGGGACTTTGGAGAGACCCAGTACTTC. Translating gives CASKSLGDFGETQYF.